Reported below is one T cell receptor beta chain. The antigen is unknown. The same CDR3 can be traced to other DNA sequences in this sample. This record comes from a study of OX40 agonist ivuxolimab in advanced cancers. Study at large: Every 2 weeks, patients received ivuxolimab intravenously, dosed at 0.01 to 10 mg/kg. Recorded diagnoses for dose-escalation patients were hepatocellular carcinoma, melanoma, renal cell or head and neck cancer. Whole-study findings and limits: The study found that CD8+ T cells averaged more expanded clones than CD4+.

V dropped 2 bases and J dropped 4; count of bases not matched to a gene: 2. CDR3 size: 13 residues. Germline lookup yields CDR1 LNHDA and CDR2 SQIVND (reference sequence). Clones were read by immunoSEQ multiplex PCR, and TCRdb kept only the in-frame ones, dropping some. The sample shows over 85,000 clones, over 75% of them seen only once. Sampling times: baseline, cycle 4 day 1, cycle 7 day 1. This sequence was found in an adult with an advanced solid tumor such as melanoma, head and neck, liver or kidney cancer. Sequencing used CD4+ or CD8+ T cells sorted from blood, obtained in a trial of the OX40 agonist ivuxolimab. V is TRBV19 and J is TRBJ2-7; 7 bases match TRBD2. The DNA of the CDR3 is TGTGCCAGTAGTATATCTAGCGGATACGAGCAGTACTTC. Translating it yields CASSISSGYEQYF.